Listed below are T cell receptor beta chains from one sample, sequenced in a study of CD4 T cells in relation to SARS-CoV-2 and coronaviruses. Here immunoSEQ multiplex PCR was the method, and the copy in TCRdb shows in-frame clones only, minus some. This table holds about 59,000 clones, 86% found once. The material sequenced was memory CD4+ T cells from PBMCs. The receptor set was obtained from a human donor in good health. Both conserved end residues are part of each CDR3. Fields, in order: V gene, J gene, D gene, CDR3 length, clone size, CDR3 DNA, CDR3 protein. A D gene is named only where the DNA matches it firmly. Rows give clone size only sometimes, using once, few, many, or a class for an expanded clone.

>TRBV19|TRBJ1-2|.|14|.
TGTGCCAGTAGTATCAGCTTCAATGCCTATGGCTACACCTTC
CASSISFNAYGYTF
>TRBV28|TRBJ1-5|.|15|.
TGTGCCAGCAGGACCCCAACCGGCAGGAATCAGCCCCAGCATTTT
CASRTPTGRNQPQHF
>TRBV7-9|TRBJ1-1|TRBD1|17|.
TGTGCCAGCAGCCTCTATCCCCCGACAGGGAGAATCACTGAAGCTTTCTTT
CASSLYPPTGRITEAFF
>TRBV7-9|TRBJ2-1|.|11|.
TGTGCCAGCAGCTTCGGAAATGAGCAGTTCTTC
CASSFGNEQFF
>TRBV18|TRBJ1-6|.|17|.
TGTGCCAGCTCACCGGCAACGGGGATCCGATCTAATTCACCCCTCCACTTT
CASSPATGIRSNSPLHF
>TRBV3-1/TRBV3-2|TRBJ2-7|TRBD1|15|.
TGTGCCAGCAGCCAAGCGGGACAGGGATCTTACGAGCAGTACTTC
CASSQAGQGSYEQYF
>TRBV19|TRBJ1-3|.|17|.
TGTGCCAGTAGTCCTCCGAGGGGGAGGCGCTCTGGAAACACCATATATTTT
CASSPPRGRRSGNTIYF
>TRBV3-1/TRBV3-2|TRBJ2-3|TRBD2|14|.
TGTGCCAGCAGCGGGGCGGGAGGCACAGATACGCAGTATTTT
CASSGAGGTDTQYF
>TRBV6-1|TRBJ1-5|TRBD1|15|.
TGTGCCAGCAGTGAGACGGACAGGGGAGCGCAGCCCCAGCATTTT
CASSETDRGAQPQHF
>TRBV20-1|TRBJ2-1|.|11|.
TGCAGTGCTAGAGGTGGGGGACTGCAGTTCTTC
CSARGGGLQFF
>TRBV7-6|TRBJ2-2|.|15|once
TGTGCCAGCAGCTCACTCGAGTCGGGCACCGGGGAGCTGTTTTTT
CASSSLESGTGELFF
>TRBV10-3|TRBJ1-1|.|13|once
TGTGCCATCAGTGAGGGGGGTTTAGCTGAAGCTTTCTTT
CAISEGGLAEAFF
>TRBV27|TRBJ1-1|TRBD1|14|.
TGTGCCAGCAGTTGGGACAGGGTGAACACTGAAGCTTTCTTT
CASSWDRVNTEAFF
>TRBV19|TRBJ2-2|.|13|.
TGTGCCAGCAGGGTCGCGAACACCGGGGAGCTGTTTTTT
CASRVANTGELFF
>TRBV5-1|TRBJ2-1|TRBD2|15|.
TGCGCCAGCAGCCCTACTAGCGGCTCCTACAATGAGCAGTTCTTC
CASSPTSGSYNEQFF
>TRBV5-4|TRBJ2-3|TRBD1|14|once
TGTGCCAGCAGCCGGGACAGTTCCACAGATACGCAGTATTTT
CASSRDSSTDTQYF
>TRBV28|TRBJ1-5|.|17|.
TGTGCCAGCAGTGACCGGGGGAGGGGGATGAGCCCGCAGCCCCAGCATTTT
CASSDRGRGMSPQPQHF
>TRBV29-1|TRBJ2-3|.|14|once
TGCAGCGTTGTGCCTCATGTAACCACAGATACGCAGTATTTT
CSVVPHVTTDTQYF
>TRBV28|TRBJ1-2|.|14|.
TGTGCCAGCATCTCGGGGGGGAATAACTATGGCTACACCTTC
CASISGGNNYGYTF
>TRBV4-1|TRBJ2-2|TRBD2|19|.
TGCGCCAGCAGCCAACTACCTCTTGGACTAGCGGGAGGAACCGGGGAGCTGTTTTTT
CASSQLPLGLAGGTGELFF
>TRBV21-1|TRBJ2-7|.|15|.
TGTGCCAGCAGCAAAGATCCCGGCCTGGCGGACGAGCAGTACTTC
CASSKDPGLADEQYF
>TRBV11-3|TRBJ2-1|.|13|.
TGTGCCAGCGGACCGGGACAACACAATGAGCAGTTCTTC
CASGPGQHNEQFF
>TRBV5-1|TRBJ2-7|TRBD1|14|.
TGCGCCAGCAGAAATACGGGACAGGGTGGGGAGCAGTACTTC
CASRNTGQGGEQYF
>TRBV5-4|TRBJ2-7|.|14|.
TGTGCCAGCAGCCCCGCCCGGCGGGAAGCGGAGCAGTACTTC
CASSPARREAEQYF
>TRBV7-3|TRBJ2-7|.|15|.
TGTGCCAGCAGACAAGGCCCAGACCCCTCCTACGAGCAGTACTTC
CASRQGPDPSYEQYF
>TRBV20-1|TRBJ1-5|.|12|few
TGCAGTGCTAGTGATGGGGATCAGCCCCAGCATTTT
CSASDGDQPQHF
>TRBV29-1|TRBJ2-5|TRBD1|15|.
TGCAGCGTTGAGGCAGGGGGAAATCTTCAAGAGACCCAGTACTTC
CSVEAGGNLQETQYF
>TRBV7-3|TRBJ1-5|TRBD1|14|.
TGTGCCAGCAGCCCGGACAGGAGCAATCAGCCCCAGCATTTT
CASSPDRSNQPQHF
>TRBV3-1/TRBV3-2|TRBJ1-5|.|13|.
TGTGCCAGCAGCCAAGCTCGAGACGCGCCCCAGCATTTT
CASSQARDAPQHF
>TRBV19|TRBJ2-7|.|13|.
TGTGCCAGTAGTTGGGGGGCTTTCGACGAGCAGTACTTC
CASSWGAFDEQYF
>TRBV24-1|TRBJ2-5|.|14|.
TGTGCCACCAGAGGAGGGGGCATAAGTGAGACCCAGTACTTC
CATRGGGISETQYF
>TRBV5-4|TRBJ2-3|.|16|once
TGTGCCAGCAGCTTGACGGGGGCTAGCGCCACAGATACGCAGTATTTT
CASSLTGASATDTQYF
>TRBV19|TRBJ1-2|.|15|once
TGTGCCAGTAGTAGTCGGGACCGAGCTAACTATGGCTACACCTTC
CASSSRDRANYGYTF
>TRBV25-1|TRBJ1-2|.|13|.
TGTGCCAGCAGTGAGACAACGAACTATGGCTACACCTTC
CASSETTNYGYTF
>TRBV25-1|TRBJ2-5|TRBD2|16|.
TGTGCCAGCAGTGAAATGGGACTAGCGCACCAAGAGACCCAGTACTTC
CASSEMGLAHQETQYF
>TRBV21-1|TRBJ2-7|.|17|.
TGTGCCAGCAGCAAACTACGGGACAGGCCGAGCTCCTACGAGCAGTACTTC
CASSKLRDRPSSYEQYF
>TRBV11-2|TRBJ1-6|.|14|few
TGTGCCAGCAGCTTAAGCCGGGTTTGGTCACCCCTCCACTTT
CASSLSRVWSPLHF
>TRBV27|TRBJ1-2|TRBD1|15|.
TGTGCCAGCAGTGACAAACAGGGGAGCAACTATGGCTACACCTTC
CASSDKQGSNYGYTF
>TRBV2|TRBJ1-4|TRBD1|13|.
TGTGCCAGCAACAGGGACAGGGATGAAAAACTGTTTTTT
CASNRDRDEKLFF
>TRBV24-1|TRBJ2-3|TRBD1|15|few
TGTGCCACCAGTGATGCCGGGACAGGGGTGAATACGCAGTATTTT
CATSDAGTGVNTQYF